Following are 10 T cell receptor beta chains from one sample sequenced in a study of stem cell transplantation in POMP-related autoinflammatory disease. Measured with immunoSEQ multiplex PCR; TCRdb has only the in-frame clones, and not every one. The table shows approximately 4,900 clones, with roughly nine tenths occurring only once. This material consisted of CD8+ T cells from PBMCs, taken after stem cell transplantation. These receptors originate from a human patient with POMP-related autoinflammation and immune dysregulation (PRAID). Certain T cells may be donor cells from the graft.

This chain links TRBV11-3 with TRBJ2-3; D gene uncertain. The V gene lost 3 bases and the J gene lost 0 bases, with 10 bases spanning the gap. This CDR3 has 15 amino acids. Looked up from germline, CDR1 is SGHNT and CDR2 is YENEEA. The CDR3 sequence is CASSLSETSTDTQYF. CDR3 DNA sequence: TGTGCCAGCAGCTTGTCTGAGACTAGCACAGATACGCAGTATTTT.

This clone was counted a single time. Other DNA sequences from this sample encode an identical CDR3 as well. The V and J genes are TRBV11-3 and TRBJ2-5, with 12 bases matching TRBD2. With V trimmed by 5 bases and J by 4 bases, 5 bases remained unmatched. This CDR3 has 15 residues. Germline-derived CDR1 and CDR2 are SGHNT and YENEEA. The CDR3 DNA is TGTGCCAGCAGCCTAGCGGGACTAGCGGGAGAGACCCAGTACTTC. It yields the protein CASSLAGLAGETQYF.

The chain is built from TRBV25-1 and TRBJ2-7, with 12 bases identical to TRBD2. Germline CDR1 MGHDK, CDR2 SYGVNS. V lost 4 bases and J lost 7; bases outside the gene matches: 11. The CDR3 loop spans 16 amino acids. The CDR3 reads CASSAYTGTSGLEQYF. Written as DNA, the CDR3 is TGTGCCAGCAGTGCCTACACAGGGACTAGCGGGCTAGAGCAGTACTTC.

The rearrangement joins TRBV11-2 to TRBJ1-1; tentative D call: TRBD1 (5 bases). The V and J ends lost 7 bases and 1 base respectively, with 13 bases between them. The CDR3 runs to 14 residues. Germline loops: CDR1 SGHAT, CDR2 FQNNGV. This CDR3 is CASTVGVTNTEAFF. In nucleotides, the CDR3 is TGTGCCAGCACCGTGGGGGTGACGAACACTGAAGCTTTCTTT.

The rearrangement joins TRBV6-2 or TRBV6-3 to TRBJ2-7, with D possibly being TRBD2 (6 bases). There are 12 residues in the CDR3. V lost 2 bases and J lost 6, with 8 bases in between. Germline lookup yields CDR1 MNHEY and CDR2 SVGEGT. CDR3 coding DNA: TGTGCCAGCAGTTACGGGGGGAGCGAGCAGTACTTC. Its protein product is CASSYGGSEQYF.

The chain uses TRBV19 and TRBJ2-2; D is perhaps TRBD1 (6 bases). This CDR3 is built from 15 residues. Trimming took off 10 bases at V and 6 bases at J, with 21 bases between the two ends. Looked up from germline, CDR1 is LNHDA and CDR2 is SQIVND (reference sequence). CDR3 protein: CATNDRGAGAGELFF. DNA for the CDR3: TGTGCCACCAACGATAGAGGGGCAGGGGCCGGGGAGCTGTTTTTT.

This chain links TRBV13 with TRBJ2-7; D perhaps matches TRBD2 (6 bases). The CDR3 length is 17 residues. The V and J ends lost 4 bases and 1 base respectively, with 20 bases between them. The germline CDR1 and CDR2 sequences are PRHDT and FYEKMQ (reference sequence). The CDR3 here is CASSSTSRGTESYEQYF. CDR3 in DNA: TGTGCCAGCAGCTCGACATCCCGGGGGACCGAATCCTACGAGCAGTACTTC.

CDR3 in amino acids: CASSGTGIVNEQFF. The CDR3 DNA is TGTGCCAGTAGTGGGACAGGGATCGTCAATGAGCAGTTCTTC. The rearrangement uses TRBV19 and TRBJ2-1, with TRBD1 identical over 9 bases. The germline gives CDR1 LNHDA, CDR2 SQIVND (reference sequence). V lost 5 bases and J lost 6; bases outside the gene matches: 5. This CDR3 region has 14 residues.

The rearrangement uses TRBV27 and TRBJ2-1; D is unclear. V was clipped by 4 bases and J by 0 bases, with 16 bases between them. Germline V CDR1 and CDR2: MNHEY, SMNVEV (reference sequence). There are 17 residues in the CDR3. DNA for the CDR3: TGTGCCAGCAGTTCCGGTATCTGGGTTAGCTCCTACAATGAGCAGTTCTTC. This codes for CASSSGIWVSSYNEQFF.

The rearrangement joins TRBV11-2 to TRBJ2-7, with a tentative D call TRBD2 (7 bases). Germline loops: CDR1 SGHAT, CDR2 FQNNGV. Between the trimmed V and J ends, which lost 5 bases and 3 bases, there was a span of 17 bases. The CDR3 is 15 residues long. CDR3 amino acids: CASSPEGGGLYEQYF. CDR3 nucleotides: TGTGCCAGCAGCCCAGAGGGGGGGGGCCTCTACGAGCAGTACTTC. The whole variable domain, remainder taken from reference TRBV11-2 and TRBJ2-7, is EAGVAQSPRYKIIEKRQSVAFWCNPISGHATLYWYQQILGQGPKLLIQFQNNGVVDDSQLPKDRFSAERLKGVDSTLKIQPAKLEDSAVYLCASSPEGGGLYEQYFGPGTRLTVT.